In this sample, the clone carrying this T cell receptor (beta chain) turned up a few times. This CDR3 spans 16 amino acids. Trimming took off 8 bases at V and 1 base at J, with 17 bases between the two ends. From germline, CDR1 is SNHLY and CDR2 FYNNEI. Clones were read by immunoSEQ multiplex PCR, and TCRdb kept only the in-frame ones, dropping some. The sample includes 150,000 to 200,000 clones, approximately 90% of them seen just once. The data were obtained in a study of T cell responses to AZD1222 COVID-19 vaccine. The chain has TRBV2 and TRBJ2-2; no reliable D call. The sequence was obtained from an adult who received the AZD1222 COVID-19 vaccine. The sequencing here drew on peripheral blood, taken 28 days after the second AZD1222 dose. For the CDR3, the DNA is TGTGCCAGCGATACCCCGAATTTAAGGAACACCGGGGAGCTGTTTTTT. Translation gives CASDTPNLRNTGELFF.